The T cell receptor (delta chain) described here comes from a study of gamma-delta T cells after stem cell transplantation. Germline V lookup: CDR1 TVYSNPD, CDR2 GDNSRS (reference sequence). V lost 2 bases, J lost 1 base, and 13 bases stayed unmatched. This CDR3 region has 16 residues. TCRdb used CATT to re-call clones from the RT-PCR reads. The data contain over 3,000 delta-chain clones, 20% to 25% of them singletons. This chain uses TRDV3 with TRDJ1, with 7 bases identical to TRDD3. What was sequenced was gamma-delta T cells. The TCR comes from a human donor. It is not recorded whose cells these are; they may come from a transplant donor. The CDR3 nucleotides read TGTGCCTTTTACACGGTGGGGGACTGGGTCACCGATAAACTCATCTTT. It encodes CAFYTVGDWVTDKLIF.